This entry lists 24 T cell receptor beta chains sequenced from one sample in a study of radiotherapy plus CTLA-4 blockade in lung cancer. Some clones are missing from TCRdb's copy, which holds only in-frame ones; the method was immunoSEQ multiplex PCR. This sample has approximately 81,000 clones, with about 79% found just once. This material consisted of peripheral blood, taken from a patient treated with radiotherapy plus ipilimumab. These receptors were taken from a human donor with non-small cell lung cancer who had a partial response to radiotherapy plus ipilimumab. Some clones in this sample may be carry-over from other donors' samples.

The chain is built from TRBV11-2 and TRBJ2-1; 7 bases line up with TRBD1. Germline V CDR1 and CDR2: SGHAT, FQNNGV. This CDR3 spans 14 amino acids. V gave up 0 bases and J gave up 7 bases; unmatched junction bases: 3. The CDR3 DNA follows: TGTGCCAGCAGCTTAGACGGGACAGCTAATGAGCAGTTCTTC. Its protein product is CASSLDGTANEQFF. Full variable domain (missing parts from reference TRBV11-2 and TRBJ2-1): EAGVAQSPRYKIIEKRQSVAFWCNPISGHATLYWYQQILGQGPKLLIQFQNNGVVDDSQLPKDRFSAERLKGVDSTLKIQPAKLEDSAVYLCASSLDGTANEQFFGPGTRLTVL.

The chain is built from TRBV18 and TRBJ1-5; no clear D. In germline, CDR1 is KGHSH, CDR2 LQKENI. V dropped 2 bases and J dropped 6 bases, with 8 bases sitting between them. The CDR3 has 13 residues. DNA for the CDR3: TGTGCCAGCTCACCAGGGCTGTCTCAGCCCCAGCATTTT. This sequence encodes CASSPGLSQPQHF.

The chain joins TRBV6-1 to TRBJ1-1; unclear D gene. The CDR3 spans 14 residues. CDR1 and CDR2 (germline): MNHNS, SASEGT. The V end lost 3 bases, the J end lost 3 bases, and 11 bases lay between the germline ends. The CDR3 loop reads CASSDLVFDTEAFF. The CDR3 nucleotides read TGTGCCAGCAGTGATTTAGTTTTTGACACTGAAGCTTTCTTT.

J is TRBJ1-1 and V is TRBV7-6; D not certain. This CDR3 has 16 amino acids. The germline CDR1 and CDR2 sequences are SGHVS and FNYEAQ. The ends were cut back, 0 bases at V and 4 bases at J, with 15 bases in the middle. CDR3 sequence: CASSLAVTPGVTEAFF. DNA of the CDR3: TGTGCCAGCAGCTTAGCGGTGACACCTGGCGTCACTGAAGCTTTCTTT.

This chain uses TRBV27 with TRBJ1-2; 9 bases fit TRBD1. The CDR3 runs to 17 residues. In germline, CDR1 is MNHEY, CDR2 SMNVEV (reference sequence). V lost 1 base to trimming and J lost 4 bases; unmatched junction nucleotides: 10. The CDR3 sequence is CASSLFGTGRDLYGYTF. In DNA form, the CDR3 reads TGTGCCAGCAGTTTATTTGGGACAGGGCGCGATCTCTATGGCTACACCTTC.

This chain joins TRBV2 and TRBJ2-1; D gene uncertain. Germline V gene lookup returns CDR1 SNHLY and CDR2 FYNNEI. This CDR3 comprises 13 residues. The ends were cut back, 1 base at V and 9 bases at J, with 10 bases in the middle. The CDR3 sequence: CASSEERRREQFF. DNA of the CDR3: TGTGCCAGCAGTGAAGAGCGTCGCCGTGAGCAGTTCTTC.

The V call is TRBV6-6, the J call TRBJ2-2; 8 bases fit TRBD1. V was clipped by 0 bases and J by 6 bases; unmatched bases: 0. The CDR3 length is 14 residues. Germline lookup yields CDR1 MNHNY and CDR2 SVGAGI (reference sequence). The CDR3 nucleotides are TGTGCCAGCAGTTACTCACAGGGGGCCGGGGAGCTGTTTTTT. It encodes CASSYSQGAGELFF.

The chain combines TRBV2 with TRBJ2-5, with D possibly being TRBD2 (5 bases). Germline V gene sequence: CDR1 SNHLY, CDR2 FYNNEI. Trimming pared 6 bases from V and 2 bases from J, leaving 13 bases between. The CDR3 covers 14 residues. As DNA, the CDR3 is TGTGCCAGCAGGGAGGCGCGGTTTCAAGAGACCCAGTACTTC. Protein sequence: CASREARFQETQYF.

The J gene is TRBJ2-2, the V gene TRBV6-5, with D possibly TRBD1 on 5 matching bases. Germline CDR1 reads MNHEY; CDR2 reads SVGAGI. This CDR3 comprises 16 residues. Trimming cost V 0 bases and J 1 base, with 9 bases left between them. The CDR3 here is CASSYSWTKNTGELFF. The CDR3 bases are TGTGCCAGCAGTTACTCCTGGACAAAGAACACCGGGGAGCTGTTTTTT.

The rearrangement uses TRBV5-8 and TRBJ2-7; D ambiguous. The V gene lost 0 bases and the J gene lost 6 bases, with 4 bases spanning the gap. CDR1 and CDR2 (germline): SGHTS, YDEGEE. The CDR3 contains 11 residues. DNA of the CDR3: TGTGCCAGCAGCTTGGTTAGCGAGCAGTACTTC. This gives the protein CASSLVSEQYF.

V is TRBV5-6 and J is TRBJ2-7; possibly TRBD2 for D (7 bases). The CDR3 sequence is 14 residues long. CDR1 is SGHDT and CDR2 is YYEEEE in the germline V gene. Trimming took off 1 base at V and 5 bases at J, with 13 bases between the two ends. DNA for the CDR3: TGTGCCAGCAGCTTGCGGGGGGCGCTGAACGAGCAGTACTTC. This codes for CASSLRGALNEQYF. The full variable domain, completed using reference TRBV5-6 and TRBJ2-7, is DAGVTQSPTHLIKTRGQQVTLRCSPKSGHDTVSWYQQALGQGPQFIFQYYEEEERQRGNFPDRFSGHQFPNYSSELNVNALLLGDSALYLCASSLRGALNEQYFGPGTRLTVT.

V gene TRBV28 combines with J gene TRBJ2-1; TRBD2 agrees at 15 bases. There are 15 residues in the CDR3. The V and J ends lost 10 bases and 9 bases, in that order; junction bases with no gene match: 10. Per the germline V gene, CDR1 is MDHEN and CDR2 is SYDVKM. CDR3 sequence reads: CAIQGLAGGPSEQFF. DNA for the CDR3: TGTGCCATACAAGGACTAGCGGGAGGGCCCAGTGAGCAGTTCTTC.

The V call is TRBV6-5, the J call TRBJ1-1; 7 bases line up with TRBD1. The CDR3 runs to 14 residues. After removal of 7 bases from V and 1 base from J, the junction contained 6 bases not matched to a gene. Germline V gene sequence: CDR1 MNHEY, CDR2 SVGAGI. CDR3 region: CASTNRGPNTEAFF. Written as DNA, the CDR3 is TGTGCCAGCACAAACAGGGGCCCGAACACTGAAGCTTTCTTT.

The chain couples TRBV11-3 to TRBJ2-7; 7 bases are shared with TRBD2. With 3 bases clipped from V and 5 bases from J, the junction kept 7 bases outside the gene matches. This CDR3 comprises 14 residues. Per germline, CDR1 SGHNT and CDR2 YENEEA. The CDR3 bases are TGTGCCAGCAGCTTCGGGGGAGGGCTTGACGAGCAGTACTTC. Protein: CASSFGGGLDEQYF.

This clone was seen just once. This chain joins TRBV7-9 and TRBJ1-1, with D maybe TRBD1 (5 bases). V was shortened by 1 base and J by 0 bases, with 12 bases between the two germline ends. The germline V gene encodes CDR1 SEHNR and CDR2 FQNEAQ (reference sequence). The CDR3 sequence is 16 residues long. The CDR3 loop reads CASSLGGSFLNTEAFF. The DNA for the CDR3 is TGTGCCAGCAGCTTAGGGGGCAGCTTCTTGAACACTGAAGCTTTCTTT.

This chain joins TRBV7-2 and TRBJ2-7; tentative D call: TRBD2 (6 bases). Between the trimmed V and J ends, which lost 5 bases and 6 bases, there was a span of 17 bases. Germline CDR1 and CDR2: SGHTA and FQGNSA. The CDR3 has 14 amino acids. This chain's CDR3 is CASSPQRYGGEQYF. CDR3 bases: TGTGCCAGCAGCCCCCAACGTTACGGGGGCGAGCAGTACTTC. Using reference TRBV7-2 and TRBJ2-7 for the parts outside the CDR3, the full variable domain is GAGVSQSPSNKVTEKGKDVELRCDPISGHTALYWYRQSLGQGLEFLIYFQGNSAPDKSGLPSDRFSAERTGGSVSTLTIQRTQQEDSAVYLCASSPQRYGGEQYFGPGTRLTVT.

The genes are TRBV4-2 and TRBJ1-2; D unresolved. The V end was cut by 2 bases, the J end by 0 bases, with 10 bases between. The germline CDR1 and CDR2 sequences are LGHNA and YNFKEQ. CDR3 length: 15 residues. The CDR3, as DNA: TGTGCCAGCAGCCAAAATACGAGAACTAACTATGGCTACACCTTC. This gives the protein CASSQNTRTNYGYTF.

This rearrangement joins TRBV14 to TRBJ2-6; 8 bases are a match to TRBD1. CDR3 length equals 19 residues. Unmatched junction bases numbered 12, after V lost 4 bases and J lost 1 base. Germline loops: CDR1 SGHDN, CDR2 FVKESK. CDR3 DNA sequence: TGTGCCAGCAGCCGCACCATAGACAGGGGCCTATCTGGGGCCAACGTCCTGACTTTC. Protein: CASSRTIDRGLSGANVLTF. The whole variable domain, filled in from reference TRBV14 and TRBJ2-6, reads EAGVTQFPSHSVIEKGQTVTLRCDPISGHDNLYWYRRVMGKEIKFLLHFVKESKQDESGMPNNRFLAERTGGTYSTLKVQPAELEDSGVYFCASSRTIDRGLSGANVLTFGAGSRLTVL.

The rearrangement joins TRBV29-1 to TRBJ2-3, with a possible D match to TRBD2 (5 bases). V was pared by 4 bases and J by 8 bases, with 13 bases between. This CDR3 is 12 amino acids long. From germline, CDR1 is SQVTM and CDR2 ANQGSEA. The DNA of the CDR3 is TGCAGCGTTGGGACGGACGGAGGTACGCAGTATTTT. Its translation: CSVGTDGGTQYF.

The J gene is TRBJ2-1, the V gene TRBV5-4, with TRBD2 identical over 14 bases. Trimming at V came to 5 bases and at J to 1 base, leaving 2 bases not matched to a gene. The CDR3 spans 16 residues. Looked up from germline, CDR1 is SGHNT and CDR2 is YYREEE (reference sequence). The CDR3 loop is CASRRLAGGSYNEQFF. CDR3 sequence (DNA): TGTGCCAGCAGACGACTAGCGGGGGGGTCCTACAATGAGCAGTTCTTC.

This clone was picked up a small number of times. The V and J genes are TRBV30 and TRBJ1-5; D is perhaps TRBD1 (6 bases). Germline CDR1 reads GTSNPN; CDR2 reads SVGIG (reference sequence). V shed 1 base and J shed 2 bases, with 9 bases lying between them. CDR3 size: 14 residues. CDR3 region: CAWSGRGRNQPQHF. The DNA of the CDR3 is TGTGCCTGGAGTGGCAGGGGCCGCAATCAGCCCCAGCATTTT.

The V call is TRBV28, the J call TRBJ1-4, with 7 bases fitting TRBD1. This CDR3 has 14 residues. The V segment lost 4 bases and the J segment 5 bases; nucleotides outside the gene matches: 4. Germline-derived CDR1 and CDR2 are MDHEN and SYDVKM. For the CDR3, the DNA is TGTGCCAGCAGTTCCGGGACAGTAAATGAAAAACTGTTTTTT. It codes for CASSSGTVNEKLFF.

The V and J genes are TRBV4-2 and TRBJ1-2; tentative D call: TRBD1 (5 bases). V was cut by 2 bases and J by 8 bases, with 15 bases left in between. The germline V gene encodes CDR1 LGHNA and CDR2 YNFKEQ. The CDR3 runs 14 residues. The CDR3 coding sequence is TGTGCCAGCAGCCAACCGCTCGGGGAGGGGGGCTACACCTTC. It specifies CASSQPLGEGGYTF.

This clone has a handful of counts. The CDR3 reads CASSSHAGGGKSYGYTF. The DNA of the CDR3 is TGTGCCAGCAGTTCCCATGCCGGGGGGGGTAAGAGCTATGGCTACACCTTC. V gene TRBV28 combines with J gene TRBJ1-2; perhaps TRBD1 as D (5 bases). The CDR3 consists of 17 residues. Germline V gene data show CDR1 as MDHEN and CDR2 as SYDVKM. Between the trimmed V and J ends, which lost 4 bases and 4 bases, there was a span of 22 bases.